The clone carrying this T cell receptor (beta chain) was detected only a few times. The data belong to a study of blood T cell repertoires in COVID-19. Study overall: Sources were T cells, B-cell-depleted T cells, or PBMCs; the material itself was cDNA or gDNA.

The method was immunoSEQ multiplex PCR; TCRdb's version includes in-frame clones alone and lacks a portion of them. The repertoire holds more than 200,000 clones, around nine tenths seen once, with more than 1.2% in the top ten. Germline V gene lookup returns CDR1 LGHDT and CDR2 YNNKEL (reference sequence). V lost 1 base and J 0 bases, leaving 19 bases between the germline ends. The CDR3 contains 18 residues. This sequence originates from a man older than 75 with acute or convalescent COVID-19. The chain is built from TRBV3-1 (or the pseudogene TRBV3-2) and TRBJ2-7; D perhaps matches TRBD2 (5 bases). Sequences were obtained from peripheral blood. The DNA for the CDR3 is TGTGCCAGCAGCCAAGTGACGGGGTCCCGATACCTCTCCTACGAGCAGTACTTC. Translating it yields CASSQVTGSRYLSYEQYF.